The T cell receptor beta chain described here comes from a study of cytomegalovirus exposure and HLA in healthy donors. Study-wide results and caveats: Within an earlier analysis, most TCR beta V segments proved productive either about 90% or about 30% of the time. An analysis was carried out later, and it reportedly showed fewer N-insertions in an Asian-associated ancestry cluster than the approximately 670-donor mean. Presence/absence analyses supposed approximately even sequencing depth among donors.

For this clone: Its antigen is still unknown.

The CDR3 loop spans 13 amino acids. Germline V gives CDR1 LNHDA, CDR2 SQIVND (reference sequence). Trimming took 7 bases from V and 4 from J, leaving 12 bases between them. The PCR ran on 60 Vbeta and 13 Jbeta primers. TCRdb's table, derived via immunoSEQ multiplex PCR, lists solely in-frame clones and lacks some. The table lists around 200,000 clones, approximately 82% of them singletons. The rearrangement joins TRBV19 to TRBJ2-3, with a possible D match to TRBD1 (5 bases). Sequencing used PBMCs. The TCR was taken from a woman between 50 and 59 years old in good health and CMV-seropositive. CDR3 DNA sequence: TGTGCCAGTAACGTGCAGGGTGCAGATACGCAGTATTTT. This sequence encodes CASNVQGADTQYF.